This T cell receptor (beta chain) was sequenced during a study of graft-versus-host responses after intestinal transplantation. Study context: Recipients had transplants, and these were multivisceral, liver-intestinal, or isolated intestinal. The whole recipient group had anti-thymocyte globulin induction followed by tacrolimus and steroids for roughly three years.

Points on this clone: Its antigen remains unknown.

Trimming removed 4 bases from V and 4 bases from J; junction bases left unmatched: 7. The CDR3 consists of 14 residues. From germline, CDR1 is SGDLS and CDR2 YYNGEE. Sequencing used immunoSEQ multiplex PCR; TCRdb keeps in-frame clones, though not all of them. The profile shows 62,000 or so clones, roughly 89% of them singletons. Whole-study findings and limits: GvH clonotypes were identified within recipient marrow, with a subset emerging first in ileum or blood. There was an association between peak levels of circulating GvH clones and early post-transplant HvG declines.

The gene calls are TRBV9 and TRBJ1-2; TRBD1 aligns across 7 bases. The source is a human patient who received an intestinal transplant, so some T cells may come from the graft donor. The material was PBMCs, obtained 26 days after transplant. The CDR3 DNA sequence: TGTGCCAGCAGCCCCCGGGACAGTAGCTATGGCTACACCTTC. This codes for CASSPRDSSYGYTF.